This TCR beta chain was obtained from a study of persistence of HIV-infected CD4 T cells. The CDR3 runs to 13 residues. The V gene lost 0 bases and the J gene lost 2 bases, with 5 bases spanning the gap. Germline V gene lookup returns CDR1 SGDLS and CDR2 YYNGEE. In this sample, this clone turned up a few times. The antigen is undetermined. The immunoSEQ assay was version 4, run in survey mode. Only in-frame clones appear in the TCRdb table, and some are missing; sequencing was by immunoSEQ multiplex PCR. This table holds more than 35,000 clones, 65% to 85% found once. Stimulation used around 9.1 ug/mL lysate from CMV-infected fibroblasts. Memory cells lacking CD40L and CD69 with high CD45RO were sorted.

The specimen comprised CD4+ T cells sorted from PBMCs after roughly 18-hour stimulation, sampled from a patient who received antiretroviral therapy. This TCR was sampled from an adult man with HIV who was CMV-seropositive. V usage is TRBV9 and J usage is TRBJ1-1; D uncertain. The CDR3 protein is CASSVEDNTEAFF. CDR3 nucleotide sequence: TGTGCCAGCAGCGTAGAGGACAACACTGAAGCTTTCTTT.